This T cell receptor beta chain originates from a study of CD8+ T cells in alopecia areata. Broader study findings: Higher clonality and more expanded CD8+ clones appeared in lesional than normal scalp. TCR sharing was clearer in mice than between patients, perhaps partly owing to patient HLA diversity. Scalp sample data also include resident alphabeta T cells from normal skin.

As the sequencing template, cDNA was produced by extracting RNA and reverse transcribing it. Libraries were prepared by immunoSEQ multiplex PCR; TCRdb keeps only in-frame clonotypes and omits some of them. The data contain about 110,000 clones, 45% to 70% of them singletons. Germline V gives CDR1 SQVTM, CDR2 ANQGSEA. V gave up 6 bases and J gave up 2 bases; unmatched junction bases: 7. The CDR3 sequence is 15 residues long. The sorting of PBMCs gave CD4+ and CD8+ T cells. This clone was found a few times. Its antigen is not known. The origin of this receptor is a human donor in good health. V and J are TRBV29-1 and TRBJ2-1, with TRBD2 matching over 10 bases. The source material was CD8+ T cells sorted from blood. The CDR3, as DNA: TGCAGCGTGCCCCTAAGCGGGGGGGCCTACAATGAGCAGTTCTTC. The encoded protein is CSVPLSGGAYNEQFF.